This T cell receptor (beta chain) was retrieved from a study of technical replicates of blood from a few donors. Sequencing used immunoSEQ multiplex PCR; TCRdb keeps in-frame clones, though not all of them. The sample lists some 49,000 clones, about 93% occurring once. This CDR3 is 15 amino acids long. In germline, CDR1 is WNHNN, CDR2 SYGVQD (reference sequence). V was shortened by 2 bases and J by 2 bases, with 10 bases between the two germline ends. The source is a human donor in good health. Some clones in this sample may be carry-over from other donors' samples. Specimen: PBMCs. The chain uses TRBV10-1 and TRBJ1-5; unclear D gene. This chain's CDR3 is CASSEEDPGNQPQHF. The CDR3 nucleotides read TGCGCCAGCAGTGAGGAGGATCCGGGCAATCAGCCCCAGCATTTT.